This entry lists 22 T cell receptor beta chains sequenced from one sample in a study of metastatic and nonmetastatic thyroid tumors. Each patient went into thyroid surgery without having received any treatment. TCRdb re-called clones from the PCR reads using MiXCR. The sample consists of over 9,000 clones, roughly 12% of them appearing once. Sequencing was performed on blood. All receptors come from a female donor with papillary thyroid cancer or a benign thyroid nodule (not recorded which). Some clones in this sample may be carry-over from other donors' samples.

This clone is classed as medium-sized (0.01 to 0.1%). The chain combines TRBV30 with TRBJ2-3, with D uncertain. The V and J ends lost 6 bases and 5 bases respectively, with 18 bases between them. Germline-derived CDR1 and CDR2 are GTSNPN and SVGIG (reference sequence). This CDR3 has 14 amino acids. In DNA form, the CDR3 reads TGTGCCTGTTTACGTGGTGGTATGGGAGATACGCAGTATTTT. Translated, it gives CACLRGGMGDTQYF.

The chain carries TRBV11-2 and TRBJ2-2, with a possible D match to TRBD2 (5 bases). The CDR3 loop spans 14 amino acids. Germline assignment: CDR1 SGHAT and CDR2 FQNNGV. The germline V and J ends were trimmed by 6 bases and 6 bases, with 14 bases remaining between them. This chain's CDR3 is CASRDINGAGELFF. The CDR3 DNA is TGTGCCAGCAGGGATATCAACGGGGCCGGGGAGCTGTTTTTT.

This clone has at least ten counts. A much bigger clone sits one base away, suggesting this may be a read error. V and J are TRBV3-1 and TRBJ1-1; D not resolved. Germline values: CDR1 LGHDT, CDR2 YNNKEL (reference sequence). Trimming removed 3 bases from V and 1 base from J, with 9 bases in between. The CDR3 loop spans 14 amino acids. DNA for the CDR3: TGTGCCAGCAGCCATCGTCAGCCGAACACTGAAGCTTTCTTT. It specifies CASSHRQPNTEAFF.

This clone was detected ten times or more. V usage is TRBV4-1 and J usage is TRBJ1-2; 8 bases fit TRBD1. Unmatched junction bases numbered 12, after V lost 4 bases and J lost 8 bases. Germline CDR1 and CDR2: MGHRA and YSYEKL. The CDR3 runs to 15 residues. The CDR3 protein is CASSRRGHSIQGYTF. In DNA form, the CDR3 reads TGCGCCAGCAGCCGCAGGGGGCATTCTATTCAAGGCTACACCTTC.

This clone is medium-sized within its sample. The chain combines TRBV6-1 with TRBJ1-1, with 7 bases lining up with TRBD1. V shed 6 bases, J shed 0 bases, and the junction held 4 bases outside the gene matches. Germline loops: CDR1 MNHNS, CDR2 SASEGT. CDR3 length: 14 amino acids. CDR3 nucleotides: TGTGCCAGCAGCCTGACAGGGCTGAACACTGAAGCTTTCTTT. It specifies CASSLTGLNTEAFF.

This clone was observed many times. This may stem from a read error, because a much larger clone lies one nucleotide away. The chain combines TRBV27 with TRBJ2-1; 7 nucleotides align to TRBD2. CDR3 length equals 16 residues. Germline-derived CDR1 and CDR2 are MNHEY and SMNVEV (reference sequence). CDR3 in amino acids: CASSLVQWDYSNEQSF. The CDR3 DNA is TGTGCCAGCAGCTTAGTCCAATGGGACTACAGCAATGAGCAGTCCTTC.

This clone was seen repeatedly, ten times or more. This chain joins TRBV7-3 and TRBJ2-1; 13 bases are shared with TRBD2. The CDR3 runs to 15 residues. Germline CDR1 and CDR2: SGHTA and FQGTGA. V lost 4 bases, J lost 8 bases, and 5 bases stayed unmatched. The CDR3 coding sequence is TGTGCCAGCAGCTCCGGACTAGCGGGAGATTATGAGCAGTTCTTC. Translation: CASSSGLAGDYEQFF.

This clone is medium-sized within its sample. This chain uses TRBV12-3 or TRBV12-4 with TRBJ2-7; D is tentatively TRBD1 or TRBD2 (5 bases each). The CDR3 extends over 13 amino acids. The V end lost 5 bases, the J end lost 3 bases, and 11 bases lay between the germline ends. The CDR3 spells CASSPQGVYEQYF. CDR3 sequence (DNA): TGTGCCAGCAGTCCCCAGGGAGTCTACGAGCAGTACTTC.

This clone was counted ten times or more. A single base separates this from a much larger clone, so it may be a read error. The chain joins TRBV20-1 to TRBJ2-1; TRBD1 might be the D (5 bases). CDR1 is DFQATT, CDR2 SNEGSKA, per germline (reference sequence). The CDR3 is 16 amino acids. The CDR3 sequence is CSARDPQGRIYNGQFF. CDR3 nucleotides: TGCAGTGCTAGAGACCCTCAGGGTAGGATATACAATGGGCAGTTCTTC.

This clone is labeled medium-sized. J is TRBJ2-7 and V is TRBV11-2, with 8 bases lining up with TRBD1. The CDR3 is 16 amino acids. Germline CDR1 reads SGHAT; CDR2 reads FQNNGV. Losses at the gene ends were 5 bases for V and 1 base for J; bases not matched to a gene: 10. CDR3 sequence reads: CASSLGQGLGSYEQYF. The CDR3 nucleotides read TGTGCCAGCAGCCTTGGACAGGGTTTGGGGTCCTACGAGCAGTACTTC.

This clone was seen at least ten times. This chain links TRBV20-1 with TRBJ2-3; D not resolved. Germline CDR1 is DFQATT and CDR2 is SNEGSKA (reference sequence). Trimming cost V 3 bases and J 0 bases, with 7 bases left between them. The length of the CDR3 is 13 residues. DNA of the CDR3: TGCAGTGCTAGGTTTCCTAGCACAGATACGCAGTATTTT. This gives the protein CSARFPSTDTQYF.

The sample holds many counts of this clone. The chain uses TRBV7-9 and TRBJ2-1; a possible D gene is TRBD2 (5 bases). Germline CDR1 SEHNR, CDR2 FQNEAQ (reference sequence). V was clipped by 1 base and J by 8 bases, with 15 bases between them. CDR3 length equals 15 residues. CDR3 region: CASSLVGPGWDEQFF. The CDR3 bases are TGTGCCAGCAGCTTAGTAGGTCCGGGGTGGGATGAGCAGTTCTTC. Supplemented by reference TRBV7-9 and TRBJ2-1, the full variable domain reads DTGVSQNPRHKITKRGQNVTFRCDPISEHNRLYWYRQTLGQGPEFLTYFQNEAQLEKSRLLSDRFSAERPKGSFSTLEIQRTEQGDSAMYLCASSLVGPGWDEQFFGPGTRLTVL.

The table lists this clone with many counts. The chain links TRBV14 to TRBJ2-3, with TRBD2 matching 7 bases. V gave up 0 bases and J gave up 2 bases; unmatched junction bases: 8. The CDR3 extends over 17 amino acids. Germline-derived CDR1 and CDR2 are SGHDN and FVKESK. This chain's CDR3 is CASSQDPASGLTDTQYF. DNA for the CDR3: TGTGCCAGCAGCCAAGACCCTGCTAGCGGACTCACAGATACGCAGTATTTT.

Ten or more counts support this clone. The rearrangement uses TRBV20-1 and TRBJ2-1; weak D call: TRBD1 (6 bases). The CDR3 is 13 amino acids. CDR1 is DFQATT, CDR2 SNEGSKA, per germline (reference sequence). V shed 4 bases and J shed 9 bases, with 16 bases lying between them. The CDR3 region is CSATRVKGGEQFF. The CDR3 DNA sequence: TGCAGTGCTACAAGGGTTAAAGGGGGTGAGCAGTTCTTC.

The chain couples TRBV7-2 to TRBJ1-1, with D unresolved. The CDR3 spans 12 residues. Germline-derived CDR1 and CDR2 are SGHTA and FQGNSA. Trimming took 7 bases from V and 6 from J, leaving 12 bases between them. CDR3 residues: CASTRSLPEAFF. In nucleotides, the CDR3 is TGTGCCAGCACCCGATCCTTGCCTGAAGCTTTCTTT.

This clone was detected a few times. The chain links TRBV2 to TRBJ2-1; tentatively, D is TRBD1 (5 bases). Germline loops: CDR1 SNHLY, CDR2 FYNNEI. This CDR3 spans 12 amino acids. Trimming took off 6 bases at V and 6 bases at J, with 9 bases between the two ends. The CDR3 DNA sequence: TGTGCCAGCAGGCCAGACAGCAATGAGCAGTTCTTC. It encodes CASRPDSNEQFF.

This clone is deemed medium-sized. This rearrangement joins TRBV6-1 to TRBJ2-7; no firm D call. This CDR3 contains 13 residues. Trimming stripped 5 bases from V and 3 bases from J, with 11 bases between. Germline V lookup: CDR1 MNHNS, CDR2 SASEGT. The CDR3 protein is CASSSRVGYEQYF. The CDR3 region has the DNA TGTGCCAGCAGTTCCCGCGTGGGCTACGAGCAGTACTTC.

This clone was seen at least ten times. This sequence joins TRBV10-3 and TRBJ1-2, with D possibly matching TRBD1 (5 bases). Germline CDR1 and CDR2: ENHRY and SYGVKD. CDR3 length: 14 amino acids. The V end was cut by 4 bases, the J end by 4 bases, with 13 bases between. As DNA, the CDR3 is TGTGCCATCAGTGCTAGGGGCGGGAGCTATGGCTACACCTTC. Translating gives CAISARGGSYGYTF.

The CDR3: CASSLGTGTGNTIYF. CDR3 in DNA: TGTGCCAGCAGTTTGGGGACAGGGACTGGAAACACCATATATTTT. V and J are TRBV28 and TRBJ1-3, with 9 bases matching TRBD1. The CDR3 spans 15 residues. Germline V lookup: CDR1 MDHEN, CDR2 SYDVKM. With V trimmed by 3 bases and J by 2 bases, 2 bases remained unmatched.

This clone is medium-sized by share. The chain combines TRBV6-1 with TRBJ1-2; TRBD1 matches at 8 bases. Germline V gene lookup returns CDR1 MNHNS and CDR2 SASEGT. The J segment lost 8 bases and the V segment lost 5 bases, leaving 7 bases of the junction unmatched. There are 13 residues in the CDR3. CDR3 residues: CASSSQGAQGYTF. CDR3 nucleotides: TGTGCCAGCAGTTCTCAGGGGGCTCAAGGCTACACCTTC.

This clone was seen at least ten times. The chain carries TRBV11-2 and TRBJ1-1, with a tentative D call TRBD1 (6 bases). The CDR3 extends over 16 amino acids. V shed 2 bases and J shed 5 bases, with 18 bases lying between them. Germline V CDR1 and CDR2: SGHAT, FQNNGV. CDR3 DNA sequence: TGTGCCAGCAGCTTATGGGGGCGCGGTGGGACGACTGAAGCTTTCTTT. As protein: CASSLWGRGGTTEAFF. The variable domain in full, with the rest retrieved from reference TRBV11-2 and TRBJ1-1, is EAGVAQSPRYKIIEKRQSVAFWCNPISGHATLYWYQQILGQGPKLLIQFQNNGVVDDSQLPKDRFSAERLKGVDSTLKIQPAKLEDSAVYLCASSLWGRGGTTEAFFGQGTRLTVV.

This clone occurred many times. The J gene is TRBJ2-1, the V gene TRBV20-1, with 9 positions matching TRBD2. The V gene end was trimmed by 3 bases and the J gene end by 8 bases; junction bases not matched to a gene: 11. The germline CDR1 and CDR2 sequences are DFQATT and SNEGSKA (reference sequence). This CDR3 contains 15 residues. This CDR3 is CSARAGTSSWHEQFF. The CDR3 region has the DNA TGCAGTGCTAGGGCCGGGACTAGCTCCTGGCATGAGCAGTTCTTC.